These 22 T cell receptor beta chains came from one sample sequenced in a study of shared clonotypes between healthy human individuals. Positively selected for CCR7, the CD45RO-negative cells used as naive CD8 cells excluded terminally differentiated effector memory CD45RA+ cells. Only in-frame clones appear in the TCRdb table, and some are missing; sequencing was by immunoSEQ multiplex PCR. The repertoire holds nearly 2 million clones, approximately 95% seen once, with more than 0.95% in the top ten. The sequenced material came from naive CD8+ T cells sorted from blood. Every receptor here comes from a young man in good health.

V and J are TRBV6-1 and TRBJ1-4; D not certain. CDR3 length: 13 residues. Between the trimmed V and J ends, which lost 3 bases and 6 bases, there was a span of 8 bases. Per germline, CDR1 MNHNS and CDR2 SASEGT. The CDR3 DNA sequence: TGTGCCAGCAGTGAGGGGTTTTATGAAAAACTGTTTTTT. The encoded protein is CASSEGFYEKLFF.

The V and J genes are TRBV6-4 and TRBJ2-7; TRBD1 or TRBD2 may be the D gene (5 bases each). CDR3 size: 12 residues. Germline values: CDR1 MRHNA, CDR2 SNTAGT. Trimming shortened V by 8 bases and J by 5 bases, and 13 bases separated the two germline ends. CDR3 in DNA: TGTGCCAGCGGTCAGGGAGCCGACGAGCAGTACTTC. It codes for CASGQGADEQYF.

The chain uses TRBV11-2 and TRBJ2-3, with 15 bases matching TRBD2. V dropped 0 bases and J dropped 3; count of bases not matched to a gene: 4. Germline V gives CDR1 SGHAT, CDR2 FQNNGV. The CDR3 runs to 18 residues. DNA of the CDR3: TGTGCCAGCAGCTTAGAGGGACTAGCGGGGGGCAAGACAGATACGCAGTATTTT. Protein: CASSLEGLAGGKTDTQYF.

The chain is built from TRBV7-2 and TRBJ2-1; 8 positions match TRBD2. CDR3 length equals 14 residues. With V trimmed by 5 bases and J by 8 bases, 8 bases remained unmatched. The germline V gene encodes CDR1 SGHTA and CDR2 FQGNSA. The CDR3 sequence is CASSPSGSGDEQFF. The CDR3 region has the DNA TGTGCCAGCAGCCCGAGCGGGAGTGGTGATGAGCAGTTCTTC.

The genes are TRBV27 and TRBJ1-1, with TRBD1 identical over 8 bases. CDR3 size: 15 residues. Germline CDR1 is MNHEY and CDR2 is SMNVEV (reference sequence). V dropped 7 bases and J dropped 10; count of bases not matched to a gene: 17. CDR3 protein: CASNPLGQGAPGAFF. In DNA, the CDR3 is TGTGCCAGCAACCCTCTTGGACAGGGCGCCCCGGGAGCTTTCTTT.

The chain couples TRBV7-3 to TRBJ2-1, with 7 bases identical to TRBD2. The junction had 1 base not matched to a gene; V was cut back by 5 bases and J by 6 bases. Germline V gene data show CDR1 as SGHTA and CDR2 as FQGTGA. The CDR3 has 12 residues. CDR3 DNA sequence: TGTGCCAGCAGCCCTAGCGGCAATGAGCAGTTCTTC. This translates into CASSPSGNEQFF.

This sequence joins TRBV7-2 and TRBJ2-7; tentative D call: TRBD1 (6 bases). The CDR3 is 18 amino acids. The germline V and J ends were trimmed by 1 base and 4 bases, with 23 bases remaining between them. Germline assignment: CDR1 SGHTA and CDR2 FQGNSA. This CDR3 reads CASSLVGGPTEFPYEQYF. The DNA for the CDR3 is TGTGCCAGCAGCTTAGTTGGGGGCCCTACTGAGTTCCCATACGAGCAGTACTTC.

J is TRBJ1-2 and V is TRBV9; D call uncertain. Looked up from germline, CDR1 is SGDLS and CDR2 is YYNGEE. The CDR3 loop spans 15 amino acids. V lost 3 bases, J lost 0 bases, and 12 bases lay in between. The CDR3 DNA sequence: TGTGCCAGCAGCGGAAAGGGTACCCCTAACTATGGCTACACCTTC. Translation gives CASSGKGTPNYGYTF.

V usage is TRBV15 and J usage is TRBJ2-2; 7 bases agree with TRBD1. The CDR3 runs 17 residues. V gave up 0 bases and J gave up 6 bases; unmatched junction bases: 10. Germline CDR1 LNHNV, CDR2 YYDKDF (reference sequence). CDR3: CATSRDSLGQSPGELFF. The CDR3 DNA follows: TGTGCCACCAGCAGAGATAGCTTGGGACAGTCCCCCGGGGAGCTGTTTTTT.

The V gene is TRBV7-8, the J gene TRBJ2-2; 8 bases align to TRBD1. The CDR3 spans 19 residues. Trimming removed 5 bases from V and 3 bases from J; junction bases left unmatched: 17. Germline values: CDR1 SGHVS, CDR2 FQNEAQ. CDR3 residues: CASSVPPGQGIIHTGELFF. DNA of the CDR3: TGTGCCAGCAGCGTGCCCCCCGGACAGGGTATTATTCACACCGGGGAGCTGTTTTTT.

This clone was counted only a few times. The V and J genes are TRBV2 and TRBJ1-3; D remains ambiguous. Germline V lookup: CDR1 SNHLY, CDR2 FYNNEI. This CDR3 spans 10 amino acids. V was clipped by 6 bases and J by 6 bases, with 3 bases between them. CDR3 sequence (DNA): TGTGCCAGCAGGTCAAACACCATATATTTT. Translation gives CASRSNTIYF.

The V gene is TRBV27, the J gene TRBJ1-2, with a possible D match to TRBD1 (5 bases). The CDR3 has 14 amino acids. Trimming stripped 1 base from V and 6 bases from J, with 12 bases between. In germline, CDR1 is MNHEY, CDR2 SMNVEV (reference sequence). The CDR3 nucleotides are TGTGCCAGCAGTTTATTCCCCGAGGGGCATGGCTACACCTTC. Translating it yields CASSLFPEGHGYTF.

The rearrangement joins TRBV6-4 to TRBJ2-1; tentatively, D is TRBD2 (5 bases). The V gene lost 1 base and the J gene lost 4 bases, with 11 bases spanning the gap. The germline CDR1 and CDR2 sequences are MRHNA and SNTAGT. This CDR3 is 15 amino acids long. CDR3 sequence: CASSDFSGSYNEQFF. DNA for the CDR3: TGTGCCAGCAGTGACTTCAGCGGCTCTTACAATGAGCAGTTCTTC.

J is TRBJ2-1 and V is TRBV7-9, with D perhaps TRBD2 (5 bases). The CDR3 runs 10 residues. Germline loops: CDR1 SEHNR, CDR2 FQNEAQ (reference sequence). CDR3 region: CAIDPGEQFF. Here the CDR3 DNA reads TGTGCTATTGACCCGGGAGAGCAGTTCTTC.

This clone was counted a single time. The CDR3 loop is CASSQVGTWDGYTF. The CDR3 region has the DNA TGCGCCAGCAGCCAGGTGGGAACTTGGGATGGCTACACCTTC. The rearrangement uses TRBV4-1 and TRBJ1-2; unclear D gene. The CDR3 extends over 14 amino acids. The V end lost 3 bases, the J end lost 6 bases, and 14 bases lay between the germline ends. In germline, CDR1 is MGHRA, CDR2 YSYEKL.

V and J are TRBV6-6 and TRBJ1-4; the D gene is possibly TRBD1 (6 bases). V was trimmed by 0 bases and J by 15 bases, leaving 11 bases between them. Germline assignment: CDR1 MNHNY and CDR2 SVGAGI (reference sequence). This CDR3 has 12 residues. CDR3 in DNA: TGTGCCAGCAGTTACTCTCCAGGGGAGGTGTTTTTT. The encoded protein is CASSYSPGEVFF.

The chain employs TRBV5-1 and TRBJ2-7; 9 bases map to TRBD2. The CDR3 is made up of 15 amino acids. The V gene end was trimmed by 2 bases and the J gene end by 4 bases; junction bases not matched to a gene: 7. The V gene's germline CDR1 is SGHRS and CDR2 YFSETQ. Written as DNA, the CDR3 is TGCGCCAGCAGCTTCGGTGCGGGAGGGCGGTACGAGCAGTACTTC. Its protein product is CASSFGAGGRYEQYF.

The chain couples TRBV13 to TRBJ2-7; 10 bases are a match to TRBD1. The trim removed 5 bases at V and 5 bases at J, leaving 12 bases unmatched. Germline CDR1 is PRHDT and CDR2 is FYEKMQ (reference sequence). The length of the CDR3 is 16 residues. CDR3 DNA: TGTGCCAGCAGCCCCCTGTCCGGGACAGGGGTCAACGAGCAGTACTTC. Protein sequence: CASSPLSGTGVNEQYF.

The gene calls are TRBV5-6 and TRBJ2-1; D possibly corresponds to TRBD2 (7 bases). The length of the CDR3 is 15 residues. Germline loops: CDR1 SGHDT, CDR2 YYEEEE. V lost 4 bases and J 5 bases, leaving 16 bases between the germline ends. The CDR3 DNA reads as TGTGCCAGCAGCCTCCGGGGGGCGGGTAACAATGAGCAGTTCTTC. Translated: CASSLRGAGNNEQFF. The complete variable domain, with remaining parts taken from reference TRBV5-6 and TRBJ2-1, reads DAGVTQSPTHLIKTRGQQVTLRCSPKSGHDTVSWYQQALGQGPQFIFQYYEEEERQRGNFPDRFSGHQFPNYSSELNVNALLLGDSALYLCASSLRGAGNNEQFFGPGTRLTVL.

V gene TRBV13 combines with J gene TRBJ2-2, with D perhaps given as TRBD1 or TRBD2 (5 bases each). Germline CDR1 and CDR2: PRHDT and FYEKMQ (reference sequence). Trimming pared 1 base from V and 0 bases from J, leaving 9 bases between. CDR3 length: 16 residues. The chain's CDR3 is CASSLAQGANTGELFF. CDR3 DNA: TGTGCCAGCAGCTTAGCTCAGGGAGCGAACACCGGGGAGCTGTTTTTT.

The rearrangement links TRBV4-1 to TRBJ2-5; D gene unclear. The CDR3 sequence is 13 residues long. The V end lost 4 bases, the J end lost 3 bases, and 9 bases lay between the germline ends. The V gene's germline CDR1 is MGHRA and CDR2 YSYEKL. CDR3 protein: CASSPRAEETQYF. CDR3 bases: TGCGCCAGCAGCCCCCGGGCGGAAGAGACCCAGTACTTC.

The CDR3 is CASSVTWQSEAFF. In DNA form, the CDR3 reads TGTGCCAGCAGCGTAACTTGGCAGAGTGAAGCTTTCTTT. The V call is TRBV9, the J call TRBJ1-1, with D hard to call. V was clipped by 1 base and J by 7 bases, with 11 bases between them. The germline CDR1 and CDR2 sequences are SGDLS and YYNGEE. The CDR3 loop spans 13 amino acids.